This T cell receptor beta chain is from a study of blood T cell repertoires in COVID-19 (TCRdb year 2020). Some background on the complete study: ImmuneRACE Cohort 3 recovered participants were defined by two consecutive negative NP/OP PCR tests, healthcare professional clearance, or symptom resolution. Samples covering the acute and convalescent phases of COVID-19 were provided by collaborators in the United States, Italy and Spain. The material from the prospective study consisted of cDNA or gDNA derived from T cells, B-cell-depleted T cells, or PBMCs. Subjects who had been exposed to COVID-19, were actively infected with it, or had recovered from it provided the deeply sampled blood TCRbeta repertoires that made up the dataset. A freely available public database, intended as a resource for researchers studying the immune response to SARS-CoV-2, is where the repertoires were released. The samples were drawn from the first 160 participants of the ongoing ImmuneRACE study and from 1,254 subjects provided by 6 global collaborators. Sample metadata almost always included a de-identified subject ID, COVID-19 status, age in years and sex. Where available, HLA class I and class II types were obtained from metadata supplied by the sample provider rather than from assay-based typing. Findings and caveats that apply to the study as a whole: The amount of clinical and demographic metadata varied by source and participant and was provided uncurated.

Enrolling through a virtual design, the prospective study's participants ranged in age from roughly 18 to 95 years and lived across 20 to 25 United States geographic areas. In the prospective study, cohorts were assigned on the basis of participant-reported clinical history obtained from a screening survey and a study questionnaire. Each participant in the prospective study had whole blood, serum and a nasopharyngeal or oropharyngeal swab collected by mobile phlebotomists. Additional blood draws and questionnaires over an approximately two-month period could optionally be provided by prospective study participants. Before DNA extraction, prospective study blood samples were shipped either frozen or at room temperature. Points on this clone: Its cognate antigen has yet to be identified. No much larger clonotype is one base removed from it; base qualities were not supplied.

The immunoSEQ Assay, a bias-controlled multiplex PCR, was used to amplify TCRbeta CDR3 regions from genomic DNA. Turning to the authors' computational methods: The number of nucleated cells in each sample was estimated from the amplification of reference gene primers within the assay. To quantify the absolute abundance of each unique TCRbeta CDR3 rearrangement, sequence reads were collapsed and filtered. For each sample, productive Simpson clonality was calculated as the square root of Simpson's diversity index over productive rearrangements. This is the immuneACCESS table as TCRdb keeps it, with only in-frame sequences that have V and J called. A part of the clones is gone; compared with another copy, unresolved V genes explain less than half, and the rest is unexplained. The V and J calls and the clone size are those of that table, but D and trimming were determined from the DNA. Counted in this sample were hundreds of thousands of clones; about 88% of them appeared once. The biggest ten clones account for roughly 2% of the sample.

From cysteine to phenylalanine, the CDR3 is 14 amino acids long. The only DNA kept is the CDR3, 42 bases in frame from the first base. Via the germline V gene, CDR1 is SGHTA and CDR2 FQGNSA. V is pared back by 1 base and J by 4 bases, with 11 bases lying between the germline termini. The sequence links TRBV7-2 to TRBJ2-7; confidence is insufficient to name the D gene. The sample was PBMCs or T cells enriched from blood (not recorded which). This clonotype originated in a woman aged 55-75 years in a cohort exposed to, infected with or recovered from COVID-19 (not recorded which). The DNA is as follows: TGTGCCAGCAGCTTAGGTGCCACCGGGTACGAGCAGTACTTC. This sequence encodes CASSLGATGYEQYF. The entire variable domain, with the stretches around the CDR3 drawn from the reference TRBV7-2 and TRBJ2-7 proteins, is GAGVSQSPSNKVTEKGKDVELRCDPISGHTALYWYRQSLGQGLEFLIYFQGNSAPDKSGLPSDRFSAERTGGSVSTLTIQRTQQEDSAVYLCASSLGATGYEQYFGPGTRLTVT.